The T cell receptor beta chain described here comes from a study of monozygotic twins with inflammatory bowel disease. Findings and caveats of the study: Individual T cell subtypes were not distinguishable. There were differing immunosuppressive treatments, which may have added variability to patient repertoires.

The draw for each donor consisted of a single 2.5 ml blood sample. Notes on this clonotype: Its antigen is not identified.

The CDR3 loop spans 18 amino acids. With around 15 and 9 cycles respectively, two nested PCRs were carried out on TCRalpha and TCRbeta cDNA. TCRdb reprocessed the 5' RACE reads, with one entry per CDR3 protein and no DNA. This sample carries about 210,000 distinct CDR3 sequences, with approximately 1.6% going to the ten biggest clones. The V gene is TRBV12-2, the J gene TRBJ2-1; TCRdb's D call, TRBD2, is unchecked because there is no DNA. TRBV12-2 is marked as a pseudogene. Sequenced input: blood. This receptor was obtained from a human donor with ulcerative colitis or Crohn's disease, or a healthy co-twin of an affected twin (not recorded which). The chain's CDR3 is CASCLGPGPRGLYNEQFF.